This T cell receptor (beta chain) stems from a study of cytomegalovirus exposure and HLA in healthy donors. This CDR3 region has 15 residues. Looked up from germline, CDR1 is ENHRY and CDR2 is SYGVKD. With V trimmed by 0 bases and J by 4 bases, 3 bases remained unmatched. The PCR had 60 Vbeta and 13 Jbeta primers. Sequencing used immunoSEQ multiplex PCR; TCRdb keeps in-frame clones, though not all of them. The sample lists 100,000 to 150,000 clones; over 60% were seen once. Overall study results and limits: Reported results showed that the classifier diagnosed cytomegalovirus status with high specificity and sensitivity.

Notes on this clone: As yet, its antigen is unknown.

The TCR comes from a female donor in good health and CMV-seronegative. J is TRBJ2-1 and V is TRBV10-3; 7 bases are a match to TRBD2. The sequencing input was PBMCs. The CDR3 is CAISESGGRYNEQFF. CDR3 sequence (DNA): TGTGCCATCAGTGAGTCCGGCGGGAGATACAATGAGCAGTTCTTC.